A single sample is the source of the 13 T cell receptor beta chains below, sequenced in a study of type 1 and type 2 diabetes patients. PCR was run on genomic DNA. Multiplex PCR with 30 forward and 13 reverse primers amplified the TCR beta CDR3. MiXCR, run by TCRdb on the multiplex PCR reads, gives a single entry per CDR3 protein. This table holds 280,000 or so distinct CDR3 sequences, more than 40% found once. Sequenced material: peripheral blood mononuclear cells (PBMCs). The receptors come from a man younger than 30 with type 2 diabetes.

Only a few counts were recorded for this clonotype. Mismatch with germline at one junction end may stem from a read error. J is TRBJ2-5 and V is TRBV5-1; D might be TRBD2 (5 bases). The CDR3 length is 13 residues. Germline V lookup: CDR1 SGHRS, CDR2 YFSETQ. CDR3 loop: CASSWGAPGTQYF. The CDR3, as DNA: TGTGCCAGCAGCTGGGGAGCCCCGGGGACCCAGTACTTC. Using reference TRBV5-1 and TRBJ2-5 for the parts outside the CDR3, the full variable domain is KAGVTQTPRYLIKTRGQQVTLSCSPISGHRSVSWYQQTPGQGLQFLFEYFSETQRNKGNFPGRFSGRQFSNSRSEMNVSTLELGDSALYLCASSWGAPGTQYFGPGTRLLVL.

The rearrangement uses TRBV12-3 or TRBV12-4 and TRBJ2-3; unclear D gene. Trimming took off 4 bases at V and 2 bases at J, with 13 bases between the two ends. The CDR3 is made up of 15 amino acids. The CDR3 spells CASSSLWADTDTQYF. Written as DNA, the CDR3 is TGTGCCAGCAGTTCCCTTTGGGCAGACACAGATACGCAGTATTTT.

The rearrangement joins TRBV24-1 to TRBJ1-2; the match to TRBD1 covers 7 bases. The germline V gene has CDR1 KGHDR and CDR2 SFDVKD. After removal of 9 bases from V and 6 bases from J, the junction contained 9 bases not matched to a gene. This CDR3 spans 13 amino acids. CDR3 DNA sequence: TGTGCCACCTGGGACAGAGGTTCGAATGGCTACACCTTC. This codes for CATWDRGSNGYTF.

The chain couples TRBV6-5 to TRBJ2-1, with 8 bases lining up with TRBD2. This CDR3 has 14 amino acids. The germline V gene encodes CDR1 MNHEY and CDR2 SVGAGI. The V and J ends lost 5 bases and 7 bases, in that order; junction bases with no gene match: 7. In DNA form, the CDR3 reads TGTGCCAGCAGTCACGGGGGGGATGAGAATGAGCAGTTCTTC. It yields the protein CASSHGGDENEQFF.

This clonotype appeared a few times. The genes are TRBV15 and TRBJ2-2; maybe TRBD2 (5 bases). Looked up from germline, CDR1 is LNHNV and CDR2 is YYDKDF (reference sequence). This CDR3 is 15 amino acids long. V lost 3 bases and J lost 4, with 12 bases in between. The CDR3 sequence is CATSREEVSTGELFF. The CDR3 DNA is TGTGCCACCAGCAGGGAGGAGGTGAGCACCGGGGAGCTGTTTTTT. Together with reference TRBV15 and TRBJ2-2, the CDR3 gives the full variable domain: DAMVIQNPRYQVTQFGKPVTLSCSQTLNHNVMYWYQQKSSQAPKLLFHYYDKDFNNEADTPDNFQSRRPNTSFCFLDIRSPGLGDTAMYLCATSREEVSTGELFFGEGSRLTVL.

The chain has TRBV6-5 and TRBJ1-2, with D unclear. The length of the CDR3 is 13 residues. Trimming removed 0 bases from V and 8 bases from J, with 10 bases in between. Germline CDR1 is MNHEY and CDR2 is SVGAGI. The CDR3 nucleotides read TGTGCCAGCAGTTACTCCCGGGGTCCCGGCTACACCTTC. Protein sequence: CASSYSRGPGYTF.

The rearrangement joins TRBV12-3 or TRBV12-4 to TRBJ2-5, with 7 bases matching TRBD1. This CDR3 region has 13 residues. Trimming took 6 bases from V and 4 from J; bases not matched to a gene: 5. DNA of the CDR3: TGTGCCAGCAGGGAAAGGGGGCGAGAGACCCAGTACTTC. It yields the protein CASRERGRETQYF.

The J gene is TRBJ1-6, the V gene TRBV9, with a tentative D call TRBD1 (5 bases). Between the trimmed V and J ends, which lost 3 bases and 6 bases, there was a span of 13 bases. Germline lookup yields CDR1 SGDLS and CDR2 YYNGEE. CDR3 length: 15 residues. CDR3 in amino acids: CASSGGGGLNSPLHF. CDR3 sequence (DNA): TGTGCCAGCAGCGGCGGTGGGGGTCTTAATTCACCCCTCCACTTT.

This rearrangement joins TRBV30 to TRBJ1-1; no firm D call. Per germline, CDR1 GTSNPN and CDR2 SVGIG (reference sequence). This CDR3 is built from 14 residues. The V and J ends lost 0 bases and 1 base respectively, with 9 bases between them. CDR3 in DNA: TGTGCCTGGAGTGTAGTACCCCGGAACACTGAAGCTTTCTTT. Protein: CAWSVVPRNTEAFF.

The chain recombines TRBV28 with TRBJ2-7; no clear D. CDR1 is MDHEN and CDR2 is SYDVKM in the germline V gene. The CDR3 contains 11 residues. Trimming took off 3 bases at V and 5 bases at J, with 5 bases between the two ends. The CDR3 DNA sequence: TGTGCCAGCAGTTTGTTTAACGAGCAGTACTTC. This codes for CASSLFNEQYF.

This rearrangement joins TRBV19 to TRBJ2-1; D possibly corresponds to TRBD2 (5 bases). CDR1 and CDR2 from the germline V gene are LNHDA and SQIVND (reference sequence). The CDR3 loop spans 14 amino acids. V lost 1 base and J lost 5, with 9 bases in between. The CDR3 loop is CASSIVGSNNEQFF. Here the CDR3 DNA reads TGTGCCAGTAGTATAGTGGGGAGCAACAATGAGCAGTTCTTC. Together with reference TRBV19 and TRBJ2-1, the CDR3 gives the full variable domain: DGGITQSPKYLFRKEGQNVTLSCEQNLNHDAMYWYRQDPGQGLRLIYYSQIVNDFQKGDIAEGYSVSREKKESFPLTVTSAQKNPTAFYLCASSIVGSNNEQFFGPGTRLTVL.

This clonotype was recorded a few times. V and J are TRBV20-1 and TRBJ2-1; tentatively, D is TRBD2 (6 bases). The V gene's germline CDR1 is DFQATT and CDR2 SNEGSKA (reference sequence). V lost 3 bases to trimming and J lost 2 bases, with 20 bases between them. The CDR3 has 17 amino acids. The CDR3, as DNA: TGCAGTGCTAGTCCTAGCGAGCGGCGGGAAGCCTACAATGAGCAGTTCTTC. It codes for CSASPSERREAYNEQFF.

This clonotype was observed a few times. The CDR3 sequence: CASSERAGGYNEQFF. For the CDR3, the DNA is TGCGCCAGCAGTGAGAGAGCGGGCGGCTACAATGAGCAGTTCTTC. The chain carries TRBV10-1 and TRBJ2-1; a weak D match, TRBD2 (6 bases). With 2 bases removed from V and 3 bases from J, the gap between germline ends came to 11 bases. The CDR3 has 15 residues. From germline, CDR1 is WNHNN and CDR2 SYGVQD (reference sequence).